This T cell receptor (beta chain) was recorded in a study of blood T cell repertoires in COVID-19. Study-level background: Acute-phase and convalescent COVID-19 samples originated in the United States, Italy and Spain. From T cells, B-cell-depleted T cells, or PBMCs came the material, which was cDNA or gDNA.

In the original workflow: Researchers report that nucleated cell counts were estimated from reference gene primer amplification. This table comes from immunoSEQ multiplex PCR, and its TCRdb copy is limited to in-frame clones, with some not included. From that table come the V and J calls and clone size; the DNA was used to work out D and trimming. Of 100,000 to 150,000 clones in the sample, over 75% were seen once. The sequence derives from an older woman with acute or convalescent COVID-19. The sequencing input was peripheral blood.

In nucleotides, the CDR3 is TGTGCCAGCAGCTTGCCCGGGAGCGAAGGTGAGCAGTTCTTC. This encodes CASSLPGSEGEQFF. The chain combines TRBV5-5 with TRBJ2-1; weak D call: TRBD2 (6 bases). The CDR3 contains 14 residues. Trimming removed 1 base from V and 9 bases from J, with 14 bases in between. Germline V gene sequence: CDR1 SGHKS, CDR2 YYEKEE (reference sequence).